This is a list of T cell receptor beta chains from one sample in a study of blood T cells in healthy people across ages. TCRdb passed the 5' RACE reads through MiXCR, listing each CDR3 protein once. The data contain hundreds of thousands of distinct CDR3 sequences, about 55% of them singletons. The specimen sequenced was blood. The receptors were gathered from an elderly man in good health. CDR3s leave out the opening cysteine and the closing phenylalanine or tryptophan.

J: TRBJ1-2
V: TRBV24-1
CDR3: ATSDLKGPGGYT

J: TRBJ2-7
V: TRBV28
CDR3: ASSLRSQASSYEQY

J: TRBJ1-5
V: TRBV20-1
CDR3: SASEAAVGNQPQH

J: TRBJ2-1
V: TRBV25-1
CDR3: ASSADRGLRNEQF

J: TRBJ2-4
V: TRBV6-5
CDR3: ASSSRGADQY

J: TRBJ2-5
V: TRBV10-3
CDR3: ATQSGETQY

J: TRBJ2-1
V: TRBV20-1
CDR3: SKSGVSSYNEQF

J: TRBJ2-5
V: TRBV6-1
CDR3: AIARDTQETQY

J: TRBJ2-7
V: TRBV20-1
CDR3: SARPQGTSYGQY

J: TRBJ1-1
V: TRBV27
CDR3: ASSLQRGGNTEAF

J: TRBJ2-5
V: TRBV5-1
CDR3: ASSPVPGYGETQY

J: TRBJ2-7
V: TRBV20-1
CDR3: SARSPGTGIYEQY

J: TRBJ2-3
V: TRBV29-1
CDR3: SGGGLADTGGTDTQY

J: TRBJ2-7
V: TRBV27
CDR3: ASRRVQGSSYEQY